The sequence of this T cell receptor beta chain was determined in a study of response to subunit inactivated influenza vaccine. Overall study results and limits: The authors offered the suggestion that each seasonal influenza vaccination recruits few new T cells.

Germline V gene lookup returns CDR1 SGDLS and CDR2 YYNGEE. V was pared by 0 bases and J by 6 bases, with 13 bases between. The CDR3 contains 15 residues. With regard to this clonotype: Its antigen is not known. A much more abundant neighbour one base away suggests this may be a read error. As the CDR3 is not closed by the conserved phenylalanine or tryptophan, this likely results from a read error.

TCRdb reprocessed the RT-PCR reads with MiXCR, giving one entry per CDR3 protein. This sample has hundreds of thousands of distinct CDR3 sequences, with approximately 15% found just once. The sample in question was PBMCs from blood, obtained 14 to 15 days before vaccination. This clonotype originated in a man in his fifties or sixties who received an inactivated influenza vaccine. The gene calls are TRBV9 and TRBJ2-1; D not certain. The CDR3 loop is CASSVAPSSVNEQFL. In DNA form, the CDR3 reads TGTGCCAGCAGCGTAGCCCCGAGCAGCGTCAATGAGCAGTTCTTA.